The 6 T cell receptor beta chains reported below all come from one sample, sequenced in a study of shared clonotypes between healthy human individuals. Naive-designated CD8 cells lacked CD45RO, were positively enriched for CCR7, and omitted terminally differentiated effector memory CD45RA+ cells. This table comes from immunoSEQ multiplex PCR, and its TCRdb copy is limited to in-frame clones, with some not included. The top ten hold approximately 22% of the sample, which has about 680,000 clones, about 91% seen once. Input material: naive CD8+ T cells sorted from blood. These receptor sequences come from a man aged 30-40 years in good health.

The rearrangement joins TRBV27 to TRBJ2-3, with 9 bases aligning to TRBD2. Germline trimming cut 7 bases from V and 4 bases from J; bases unmatched to any gene: 15. The germline V gene encodes CDR1 MNHEY and CDR2 SMNVEV (reference sequence). This CDR3 spans 17 amino acids. The chain's CDR3 is CASKGLAGTLFADTQYF. The CDR3 DNA sequence: TGTGCCAGCAAAGGGCTAGCGGGAACCCTATTCGCAGATACGCAGTATTTT.

V gene TRBV7-8 combines with J gene TRBJ2-3; 9 nucleotides line up with TRBD2. Germline V gene data show CDR1 as SGHVS and CDR2 as FQNEAQ. Trimming took 1 base from V and 1 from J; bases not matched to a gene: 0. The CDR3 runs 15 residues. DNA for the CDR3: TGTGCCAGCAGCTTAGAGCGGGAGGGCACAGATACGCAGTATTTT. It translates to CASSLEREGTDTQYF. Together with reference TRBV7-8 and TRBJ2-3, the CDR3 gives the full variable domain: GAGVSQSPRYKVAKRGQDVALRCDPISGHVSLFWYQQALGQGPEFLTYFQNEAQLDKSGLPSDRFFAERPEGSVSTLKIQRTQQEDSAVYLCASSLEREGTDTQYFGPGTRLTVL.

This chain connects TRBV11-2 to TRBJ2-7; D is undetermined. Germline CDR1 reads SGHAT; CDR2 reads FQNNGV. V was clipped by 1 base and J by 5 bases, with 12 bases between them. This CDR3 region has 14 residues. This chain's CDR3 is CASSLGPGPNEQYF. In DNA, the CDR3 is TGTGCCAGCAGCTTAGGGCCCGGGCCCAACGAGCAGTACTTC.

Written as DNA, the CDR3 is TGTGCCAGCAGCCCAGATCAGTTCACGCAGTATTTT. Translated, it gives CASSPDQFTQYF. The rearrangement uses TRBV6-6 and TRBJ2-3; D is unclear. The CDR3 loop spans 12 amino acids. V was trimmed by 6 bases and J by 9 bases, leaving 13 bases between them. Germline V lookup: CDR1 MNHNY, CDR2 SVGAGI (reference sequence).

This clone came up once. The chain carries TRBV4-1 and TRBJ1-1; tentatively, D is TRBD1 (6 bases). The CDR3 is 18 residues long. The germline V and J ends were trimmed by 0 bases and 7 bases, with 24 bases remaining between them. Germline-derived CDR1 and CDR2 are MGHRA and YSYEKL. CDR3 sequence reads: CASSQDPSWGASMNEAFF. CDR3 nucleotide sequence: TGCGCCAGCAGCCAAGATCCGTCGTGGGGGGCGTCGATGAATGAAGCTTTCTTT.

The CDR3 loop reads CASSQEPASGGYEQYF. CDR3 in DNA: TGCGCCAGCAGCCAAGAACCGGCTAGCGGGGGCTACGAGCAGTACTTC. The chain couples TRBV4-1 to TRBJ2-7; 10 bases match TRBD2. After removal of 0 bases from V and 3 bases from J, the junction contained 5 bases not matched to a gene. Per germline, CDR1 MGHRA and CDR2 YSYEKL. This CDR3 has 16 amino acids.